This TCR beta chain was profiled in a study of PD-1 blockade in classical Hodgkin lymphoma. Findings and limits, study-wide: Reports indicated that newly diagnosed patients had lower baseline TCR diversity than healthy donors did. Unlike CD8+ TCR diversity, which did not rise significantly by C4D1, CD4+ TCR diversity did. Similar baseline diversity was found in complete responders and newly diagnosed patients.

In every patient, relapse followed autologous stem cell transplantation, while exposure to brentuximab vedotin differed. Negative selection with magnetic separation was used to purify CD4+ T cells from thawed PBMCs. On this clone: Its target is not known.

This CDR3 has 14 amino acids. Germline CDR1 SGHTA, CDR2 FQGNSA. V lost 4 bases to trimming and J lost 4 bases, with 11 bases between them. TCRdb's table, derived via immunoSEQ multiplex PCR, lists solely in-frame clones and lacks some. The table has around 2,700 clones, roughly 85% seen once; the top ten hold 1.1% to 1.5%. This clonotype was sampled from a human donor with classical Hodgkin lymphoma. The source material was CD4+ T cells from blood, sampled at baseline. The chain has TRBV7-2 and TRBJ1-5, with D possibly matching TRBD1 (5 bases). DNA of the CDR3: TGTGCCAGCAGCTACCAGGGCGCGAATCAGCCCCAGCATTTT. It translates to CASSYQGANQPQHF.